This is a list of T cell receptor beta chains from one sample in a study of cytomegalovirus exposure and HLA in healthy donors. Sequenced by immunoSEQ multiplex PCR; TCRdb stores in-frame clones only, minus some. The table lists around 300,000 clones, 80% to 90% of them singletons. Sequenced material: PBMCs. The receptors were gathered from a woman under 30 in good health and CMV-seronegative. CDR3s include the opening cysteine and the closing phenylalanine or tryptophan. D genes are given only for firm matches. Where a row states a size, it is once, few, many or the class of an expanded clone; other rows omit it.

abundance: -; d_gene: TRBD1; v_gene: TRBV11-3; j_gene: TRBJ2-4; len: 16; CDR3aa: CASSYRTGWAKNIQYF; CDR3nt: TGTGCCAGCAGCTACCGGACAGGTTGGGCCAAAAACATTCAGTACTTC
abundance: -; d_gene: TRBD1; v_gene: TRBV6-6; j_gene: TRBJ2-2; len: 16; CDR3aa: CASSYTGTGGIGELFF; CDR3nt: TGTGCCAGCAGTTACACCGGGACAGGGGGTATAGGGGAGCTGTTTTTT
abundance: -; d_gene: -; v_gene: TRBV27; j_gene: TRBJ2-7; len: 14; CDR3aa: CASSPRDTRHEQYF; CDR3nt: TGTGCCAGCAGTCCCCGGGACACCCGCCACGAGCAGTACTTC
abundance: -; d_gene: TRBD1; v_gene: TRBV5-4; j_gene: TRBJ2-7; len: 14; CDR3aa: CASSPGTGGYEQYF; CDR3nt: TGTGCCAGCAGCCCCGGGACAGGGGGCTACGAGCAGTACTTC
abundance: once; d_gene: TRBD1; v_gene: TRBV7-2; j_gene: TRBJ2-7; len: 13; CDR3aa: CASSGTGGYEQYF; CDR3nt: TGTGCCAGCAGTGGAACAGGGGGCTACGAGCAGTACTTC
abundance: -; d_gene: TRBD2; v_gene: TRBV6-5; j_gene: TRBJ2-5; len: 15; CDR3aa: CASSFGLAAQETQYF; CDR3nt: TGTGCCAGCAGTTTCGGACTAGCGGCCCAAGAGACCCAGTACTTC
abundance: -; d_gene: -; v_gene: TRBV30; j_gene: TRBJ2-7; len: 12; CDR3aa: CACSLGTYGQYF; CDR3nt: TGTGCCTGTAGCCTCGGGACTTACGGGCAGTACTTC
abundance: -; d_gene: TRBD1; v_gene: TRBV5-5; j_gene: TRBJ1-6; len: 19; CDR3aa: CASSGPGQGLSSYNSPLHF; CDR3nt: TGTGCCAGCAGCGGACCGGGACAGGGCTTGAGCTCCTATAATTCACCCCTCCACTTT
abundance: -; d_gene: -; v_gene: TRBV9; j_gene: TRBJ2-1; len: 16; CDR3aa: CASSQMGMTIGNEQFF; CDR3nt: TGTGCCAGCAGTCAAATGGGAATGACTATCGGGAATGAGCAGTTCTTC
abundance: -; d_gene: -; v_gene: TRBV6-1; j_gene: TRBJ2-4; len: 14; CDR3aa: CASSPGSAKNIQYF; CDR3nt: TGTGCCAGCTCCCCGGGGTCAGCCAAAAACATTCAGTACTTC
abundance: -; d_gene: TRBD1; v_gene: TRBV6-6; j_gene: TRBJ2-7; len: 15; CDR3aa: CASSRAGTGMYEQYF; CDR3nt: TGTGCCAGCAGTCGCGCCGGGACAGGGATGTACGAGCAGTACTTC
abundance: -; d_gene: -; v_gene: TRBV27; j_gene: TRBJ1-1; len: 14; CDR3aa: CASSFMGGRTEAFF; CDR3nt: TGTGCCAGCAGTTTTATGGGGGGGAGGACTGAAGCTTTCTTT
abundance: -; d_gene: TRBD2; v_gene: TRBV7-9; j_gene: TRBJ2-1; len: 15; CDR3aa: CASSQPGTRYNEQFF; CDR3nt: TGTGCCAGCAGCCAACCCGGGACTAGGTACAATGAGCAGTTCTTC
abundance: once; d_gene: -; v_gene: TRBV14; j_gene: TRBJ2-3; len: 16; CDR3aa: CASKNKRARCADTQYF; CDR3nt: TGTGCCAGCAAGAATAAGCGGGCGAGATGCGCAGATACGCAGTATTTT
abundance: -; d_gene: -; v_gene: TRBV18; j_gene: TRBJ2-7; len: 15; CDR3aa: CASSPYRASSYEQYF; CDR3nt: TGTGCCAGCTCGCCATACAGGGCTAGCTCCTACGAGCAGTACTTC
abundance: -; d_gene: -; v_gene: TRBV6-5; j_gene: TRBJ1-5; len: 14; CDR3aa: CASSFAGVRQPQHF; CDR3nt: TGTGCCAGCAGTTTTGCAGGGGTGCGTCAGCCCCAGCATTTT
abundance: few; d_gene: -; v_gene: TRBV30; j_gene: TRBJ1-2; len: 13; CDR3aa: CAWSVEANYGYTF; CDR3nt: TGTGCCTGGAGTGTAGAGGCGAACTATGGCTACACCTTC
abundance: few; d_gene: -; v_gene: TRBV30; j_gene: TRBJ2-7; len: 12; CDR3aa: CAWSVVSHEQYF; CDR3nt: TGTGCCTGGAGTGTAGTTAGCCACGAGCAGTACTTC
abundance: -; d_gene: -; v_gene: TRBV18; j_gene: TRBJ1-5; len: 13; CDR3aa: CASSPVGAGPTHF; CDR3nt: TGTGCCAGCTCACCAGTTGGCGCGGGACCAACGCATTTT
abundance: -; d_gene: -; v_gene: TRBV6-5; j_gene: TRBJ1-2; len: 13; CDR3aa: CASSSTDEHGYTF; CDR3nt: TGTGCCAGCAGTTCGACAGACGAACATGGCTACACCTTC